This TCR beta chain was documented in a study of shared clonotypes between healthy human individuals. CD45RO-negative cells were positively selected for CCR7, leaving out terminally differentiated effector memory CD45RA+ cells. Assay used: immunoSEQ multiplex PCR; TCRdb lists only in-frame clones, some missing. This table holds about 2 million clones, less than 95% found once. This CDR3 is built from 13 residues. Germline CDR1 is SEHNR and CDR2 is FQNEAQ (reference sequence). With 2 bases removed from V and 0 bases from J, the gap between germline ends came to 5 bases. The chain is built from TRBV7-9 and TRBJ2-7; D unresolved. Sequenced input: naive CD8+ T cells sorted from blood. The source is a man between 18 and 35 years old in good health. The CDR3 loop is CASSLTHSYEQYF. The CDR3 DNA sequence: TGTGCCAGCAGCTTAACCCACTCCTACGAGCAGTACTTC.